The TCR beta chain under discussion was sequenced for a study of T cell responses to AZD1222 COVID-19 vaccine. Findings of the study overall: Sampling that yielded the repertoires occurred only after the peak T cell response. White British donors predominated, females outnumbered males, and clonal diversity was possibly underestimated. Just a handful of AZD1222 recipients were seropositive at baseline. Targeting of unmutated variant regions was reportedly seen in nearly half of spike-specific TCRs.

Profiled with immunoSEQ multiplex PCR; TCRdb holds only in-frame clones, not every one. Among about 160,000 clones, roughly 94% were seen once, and the ten largest hold less than 4.5%. To note about this clone: Its target is not known.

Sequenced here: peripheral blood, sampled on day 0 of MenACWY control vaccination. The TCR comes from an adult in good health.

CDR3 DNA: TGTGCCAGCTCACCGGAAGGGCAAGAAAAACTGTTTTTT. This gives the protein CASSPEGQEKLFF. The chain links TRBV18 to TRBJ1-4; D gene uncertain. Germline values: CDR1 KGHSH, CDR2 LQKENI. The length of the CDR3 is 13 residues. V was shortened by 3 bases and J by 8 bases, with 10 bases between the two germline ends.